The rows below give T cell receptor beta chains drawn from one sample of a study of vaccination and CD4 T cells after COVID-19. These receptors lack a known antigen. One entry per CDR3 protein, called by TCRdb with MiXCR from the PCR reads. The sample gives under 700 distinct CDR3 sequences, 13% of which show up once; roughly 30% is in the top ten. Specimen: CD4+ T cells from blood, cultured in vitro. The receptor set was obtained from a human donor in good health. The CDR3 runs from the conserved cysteine through the conserved F or W. A D gene is named only where the DNA matches it firmly. Clone size is shown for a subset of rows, as once, few, many or a class of expanded clone.

d_gene	v_gene	abundance	j_gene	CDR3nt	CDR3aa
TRBD1	TRBV19	large	TRBJ1-2	TGTGCCAGTAGTCCGGGACAGTCAGGTGGCTACACCTTC	CASSPGQSGGYTF
TRBD2	TRBV4-1	few	TRBJ2-1	TGCGCCAGCAGCCAAGACTCGGCTAGCGGATACAATGAGCAGTTCTTC	CASSQDSASGYNEQFF
NA	TRBV7-9	medium-sized	TRBJ2-3	TGTGCCAGCAGGTTTGGGGGTAAAATAGATACGCAGTATTTT	CASRFGGKIDTQYF
NA	TRBV5-4	NA	TRBJ2-1	TGTGCCAGCAGCTTGGACCAGCTTAGCTATATGAGTATGAGCAATGAGCAGTTCTTC	CASSLDQLSYMSMSNEQFF
TRBD2	TRBV20-1	large	TRBJ2-3	TGCAGTGCCGCCGGGTTACGAGGGAGGGTAGCAGATACGCAGTATTTT	CSAAGLRGRVADTQYF
TRBD1	TRBV3-1	NA	TRBJ1-1	TGTGCCAGCAGCCGATCGGGACAGGGAGCACCTGAAGCTTTCTTT	CASSRSGQGAPEAFF
TRBD1	TRBV7-2	large	TRBJ1-2	TGTGCCAGCAGCTCTGGGACAGGGGGTGGCTACACCTTC	CASSSGTGGGYTF
TRBD1	TRBV29-1	once	TRBJ2-3	TGCAGCGCGACAGGGTCCAGGGAGCTCGGCGCAGATACGCAGTATTTT	CSATGSRELGADTQYF
TRBD2	TRBV6-1	NA	TRBJ2-5	TGTGCCAGCAGAGGGAGGGCAGAATGGGAGACCCAGTACTTC	CASRGRAEWETQYF
TRBD1	TRBV7-2	large	TRBJ1-2	TGTGCCAGCAGCTTAGCGGGGCAGGGGGCGCGTCATGGCTACACCTTC	CASSLAGQGARHGYTF
TRBD2	TRBV5-4	NA	TRBJ2-7	TGTGCCAGCAGCACCGGGACTAGCGGGAGGGTGTACGAGCAGTACTTC	CASSTGTSGRVYEQYF
TRBD2	TRBV10-3	large	TRBJ2-7	TGTGCCATCAGTGATCCTACGACTAGCGGGAGGGTTTCCCCCTACGAGCAGTACTTC	CAISDPTTSGRVSPYEQYF
NA	TRBV6-1	hyperexpanded	TRBJ2-5	TGTGCCAGCAGGCCGAGGGGGAATGGCTACCAAGAGACCCAGTACTTC	CASRPRGNGYQETQYF